A single sample is the source of the 20 T cell receptor beta chains below, sequenced in a study of tumor and adjacent non-tumor tissue in lung cancer. RNA was extracted from bulk tissue without any cell sorting. A modified ARM-PCR protocol with three rounds of nested PCR amplified TCRbeta. A single record per CDR3 protein comes from TCRdb applying MiXCR to the multiplex PCR reads. The sample includes about 82,000 distinct CDR3 sequences, 77% seen only once; the top ten take about 12%. Sequencing used lung tumor tissue. The receptor source for this set is a woman aged 45-65 years with non-small cell lung cancer.

About this clonotype: No conserved phenylalanine or tryptophan ends this CDR3, so it is likely a read error. J is TRBJ1-5 and V is TRBV6-1; D is possibly TRBD1 (5 bases). Trimming removed 3 bases from V and 5 bases from J, with 14 bases in between. The V gene's germline CDR1 is MNHNS and CDR2 SASEGT. The CDR3 is 15 amino acids. CDR3 amino acids: CASSDRDIYDQPQHS. The DNA of the CDR3 is TGTGCCAGCAGTGACAGGGATATATACGATCAGCCCCAGCATTCT.

By its share, this clonotype is large (0.1 to 1%). This chain joins TRBV29-1 and TRBJ2-7; a possible D gene is TRBD2 (5 bases). The V and J ends lost 6 bases and 3 bases respectively, with 12 bases between them. In germline, CDR1 is SQVTM, CDR2 ANQGSEA. This CDR3 region has 12 residues. CDR3 coding DNA: TGCAGCGTGGAGGCGCAGAGCTACGAGCAGTACTTC. Protein: CSVEAQSYEQYF.

Regarding this clonotype: An end of the junction differs from the germline gene, which may be a read error. The rearrangement joins TRBV9 to TRBJ2-6, with D possibly being TRBD1 (5 bases). CDR3 size: 15 residues. Germline V gene sequence: CDR1 SGDLS, CDR2 YYNGEE. CDR3 bases: TGTACCAGCACCCAGGGCCTGGGAGGGGCCAACGTCCTGACTTTC. Encoded protein: CTSTQGLGGANVLTF.

V usage is TRBV6-5 and J usage is TRBJ1-1, with a possible D match to TRBD1 (6 bases). V was pared by 1 base and J by 10 bases, with 25 bases between. Germline CDR1 MNHEY, CDR2 SVGAGI. The CDR3 is made up of 17 amino acids. The CDR3 is CASSYYDGRQGNSGAFF. The DNA of the CDR3 is TGTGCCAGCAGTTACTATGATGGTCGGCAGGGGAACTCTGGAGCTTTCTTT.

The chain joins TRBV6-1 to TRBJ2-2, with 10 bases aligning to TRBD2. Germline CDR1 MNHNS, CDR2 SASEGT. The CDR3 loop spans 14 amino acids. CDR3: CVRSLAGDTGELFF. The CDR3 DNA reads as TGTGTCAGAAGTCTAGCGGGAGACACCGGGGAGCTGTTTTTT.

A remark on this clonotype: One end of the junction fails to match germline, which may point to a read error. The chain uses TRBV12-3 or TRBV12-4 and TRBJ1-1; D is possibly TRBD1 (6 bases). The CDR3 length is 13 residues. The CDR3 coding sequence is TGTGCCAGCAGTCACACAGGGAACGCTGAAGCTTTCTTT. It specifies CASSHTGNAEAFF.

Worth noting for this clonotype: As the CDR3 is not closed by the conserved phenylalanine or tryptophan, this likely results from a read error. The chain recombines TRBV10-3 with TRBJ2-5; TRBD2 might be the D (5 bases). CDR1 is ENHRY, CDR2 SYGVKD, per germline. The CDR3 has 14 amino acids. CDR3 DNA: TGTGCCATCAGTATAACGGGGTCCCAAAAGACCCAGTACTCC. Translated: CAISITGSQKTQYS.

In regard to this clonotype: An end of the junction does not agree with germline; a read error may underlie this. The gene calls are TRBV29-1 and TRBJ2-1, with 10 bases fitting TRBD2. The CDR3 is made up of 13 amino acids. Germline values: CDR1 SQVTM, CDR2 ANQGSEA. This CDR3 reads CRTKKREGSEQFF. The CDR3 coding sequence is TGCAGGACCAAGAAGCGGGAGGGAAGTGAGCAGTTTTTC.

With regard to this clonotype: This may be a read error, as it is one base from a much larger clone. The genes are TRBV2 and TRBJ2-1, with D perhaps being TRBD1 or TRBD2 (5 bases each). V lost 6 bases to trimming and J lost 0 bases, with 18 bases between them. CDR3 length: 17 residues. The germline V gene has CDR1 SNHLY and CDR2 FYNNEI. The CDR3 DNA reads TGTGCCAGCAGGGACGGGACGACGGGAATCTCCTACAATGAGCAGTTCTTC. It yields the protein CASRDGTTGISYNEQFF.

This sequence joins TRBV11-2 and TRBJ1-1, with 8 positions matching TRBD1. Per the germline V gene, CDR1 is SGHAT and CDR2 is FQNNGV. The trim removed 5 bases at V and 4 bases at J, leaving 6 bases unmatched. There are 14 residues in the CDR3. CDR3 residues: CASSRLDRVTEAFF. The CDR3, as DNA: TGTGCCAGCAGCCGTTTGGACAGGGTCACTGAAGCTTTCTTT.

Only one count was recorded for this clonotype. Germline is not matched at one junction end, which may reflect a read error. V usage is TRBV6-6 and J usage is TRBJ1-3; 8 nucleotides match TRBD1. The CDR3 runs to 13 residues. Germline CDR1 MNHNY, CDR2 SVGAGI (reference sequence). CDR3 amino acids: CASTGQGGNIICF. As DNA, the CDR3 is TGTGCCAGCACCGGACAGGGCGGAAACATCATATGTTTT.

This clonotype was picked up a small number of times. This rearrangement joins TRBV9 to TRBJ1-4; D is uncertain. The V gene's germline CDR1 is SGDLS and CDR2 YYNGEE. The length of the CDR3 is 14 residues. V dropped 0 bases and J dropped 7 bases, with 10 bases sitting between them. The CDR3: CASSVDLSLEKLFF. The CDR3 DNA is TGTGCCAGCAGCGTAGACCTTAGCCTTGAAAAACTGTTTTTT.

The J gene is TRBJ2-7, the V gene TRBV6-2 or TRBV6-3; D is possibly TRBD1 (5 bases). The germline gives CDR1 MNHEY, CDR2 SVGEGT. The V end lost 7 bases, the J end lost 7 bases, and 20 bases lay between the germline ends. The CDR3 runs to 14 residues. The CDR3 is CASIIGALIGEQYF. CDR3 in DNA: TGTGCCAGCATCATAGGGGCCTTAATAGGAGAGCAGTACTTC.

The chain uses TRBV6-1 and TRBJ2-5; no firm D call. Deletions cut 7 bases from V and 6 bases from J, with 6 bases between. CDR3 length equals 10 residues. Germline CDR1 reads MNHNS; CDR2 reads SASEGT. The CDR3 sequence is CASNGKTQYF. CDR3 coding DNA: TGTGCCAGCAATGGGAAGACCCAGTACTTC.

This clonotype has ten or more counts. The chain recombines TRBV4-1 with TRBJ2-7; the D is unclear. Trimming stripped 4 bases from V and 5 bases from J, with 12 bases between. In germline, CDR1 is MGHRA, CDR2 YSYEKL. The CDR3 has 13 residues. This chain's CDR3 is CASSPQVGDEQYF. CDR3 in DNA: TGCGCCAGCAGCCCTCAGGTTGGGGACGAGCAGTACTTC.

This clonotype is classed as medium-sized. V and J are TRBV4-2 and TRBJ1-1, with 7 nucleotides matching TRBD1. The CDR3 contains 15 residues. Germline CDR1 and CDR2: LGHNA and YNFKEQ. V lost 4 bases, J lost 11 bases, and 16 bases stayed unmatched. DNA of the CDR3: TGTGCCAGCAGCCCGAGCTCCGACAGGGACGAAGAGGCTTTCTTT. It translates to CASSPSSDRDEEAFF.

This clonotype was counted between two and nine times. A much larger clone differs from this one at a single base, so this may be a read error. CDR3 nucleotides: TGTGCCAACAGCCGCAGAGGGTGGGATTCACCCCTCCACTTT. Protein product: CANSRRGWDSPLHF. V gene TRBV12-3 or TRBV12-4 combines with J gene TRBJ1-6; no clear D gene. The CDR3 is 14 residues long. Trimming took off 10 bases at V and 8 bases at J, with 18 bases between the two ends.

Note on this clonotype: At one end the junction does not follow the germline gene, possibly because of a read error. The chain employs TRBV4-2 and TRBJ2-1; D perhaps matches TRBD1 (6 bases). The CDR3 contains 17 residues. CDR1 is LGHNA, CDR2 YNFKEQ, per germline. CDR3 DNA: TGTGCTAGCAGCCAAGAGGGGGATGGCGGGCTCTACAATGAGCAGTTCTTC. Translating gives CASSQEGDGGLYNEQFF.

A word on this clonotype: Compared with germline, one end of the junction differs, possibly owing to a read error. The V gene is TRBV4-1, the J gene TRBJ1-5; D might be TRBD1 (6 bases). From germline, CDR1 is MGHRA and CDR2 YSYEKL. The CDR3 consists of 18 residues. The DNA of the CDR3 is TGCACCAGCAGCCAAAAGGGGACACAAGGGTATAGCAATCAGCCCCAACATTTT. Protein: CTSSQKGTQGYSNQPQHF.

This chain links TRBV20-1 with TRBJ2-5; D is undetermined. The germline V and J ends were trimmed by 6 bases and 2 bases, with 19 bases remaining between them. Looked up from germline, CDR1 is DFQATT and CDR2 is SNEGSKA (reference sequence). The CDR3 is made up of 15 amino acids. Here the CDR3 reads CSASSPRGGQETQYF. The CDR3 DNA reads TGCAGTGCCAGTTCACCCCGCGGCGGACAAGAGACCCAGTACTTC.